The 17 T cell receptor beta chains in this list originate from one sample, sequenced in a study of T cell clonality in common variable immunodeficiency. The protocol was immunoSEQ multiplex PCR, while the TCRdb copy is restricted to in-frame clones and leaves out a portion. This sample has roughly 57,000 clones, each found more than once. Source material: peripheral blood mononuclear cells. These receptors were obtained from a person between 18 and 75 years old in good health.

This clone showed up many times. The read falls 3 residues short of the CDR3 end, and the missing part is taken from the germline J gene. The gene calls are TRBV5-1 and TRBJ2-7; TRBD1 aligns across 7 bases. The CDR3 runs 14 residues. CDR1 SGHRS and CDR2 YFSETQ come from the germline V gene. The trim removed 1 base at V and 2 bases at J, leaving 3 bases unmatched. The sequenced part of the CDR3 DNA is TGCGCCAGCAGCTTGAAGGGGGCGACCTACGAG. It yields the protein CASSLKGATYE. The complete CDR3 reads CASSLKGATYEQYF.

This clone came up many times. Read sequence stops 3 residues before the CDR3 end, and the germline J gene provides the missing end. V and J are TRBV10-3 and TRBJ1-2; maybe TRBD1 (5 bases). This CDR3 is 12 amino acids long. Germline V gives CDR1 ENHRY, CDR2 SYGVKD. CDR3 region: CAISEGLGGYTF. The sequenced CDR3 bases are TGTGCCATTTCAGAGGGGTTGGGGGGC.

This clone was seen ten or more times. The CDR3 end is not reached by the read, which stops 3 residues before it; the germline J gene fills it in. V usage is TRBV7-3 and J usage is TRBJ2-3; TRBD1 matches 7 bases. The CDR3 contains 17 residues. The germline V gene encodes CDR1 SGHTA and CDR2 FQGTGA. V trimming: 5 bases; J trimming: 3 bases; junction bases outside the gene matches: 14. CDR3 protein: CASSPRQGRGFTDTQYF. The CDR3 DNA, read in part, is TGTGCCAGCAGCCCCCGACAGGGAAGGGGTTTTACAGATACG. Looking up the rest from reference TRBV7-3 and TRBJ2-3 gives the full variable domain: GAGVSQTPSNKVTEKGKYVELRCDPISGHTALYWYRQSLGQGPEFLIYFQGTGAADDSGLPNDRFFAVRPEGSVSTLKIQRTERGDSAVYLCASSPRQGRGFTDTQYFGPGTRLTVL.

This clone was counted at least ten times. The read falls 3 residues short of the CDR3 end, and the missing part is taken from the germline J gene. This chain joins TRBV19 and TRBJ1-4, with D possibly TRBD1 on 6 matching bases. CDR3 length: 14 residues. Trimming shortened V by 3 bases and J by 8 bases, and 13 bases separated the two germline ends. From germline, CDR1 is LNHDA and CDR2 SQIVND (reference sequence). Here the CDR3 reads CASSMSRGREKLFF. CDR3 DNA, as far as it was read: TGTGCCAGTAGTATGTCCAGGGGTCGAGAAAAA.

There are a few counts of this clone. The CDR3 protein is CASSYLRGPYNDYTF. Partial CDR3 DNA: TGTGCCAGCAGTTACTTGCGGGGGCCCTACAATGAC. The J gene is TRBJ1-2, the V gene TRBV6-2 or TRBV6-3, with D possibly matching TRBD1 (6 bases). Sequencing ends 3 residues short of the CDR3 end; the germline J gene provides the rest. The germline V gene encodes CDR1 MNHEY and CDR2 SVGEGT. The CDR3 consists of 15 residues.

In its sample, this clone was seen many times. The read is 3 residues too short to cover the CDR3 end, so that end is filled in from the germline J gene. The chain links TRBV10-3 to TRBJ2-7, with a weak D call TRBD1 (6 bases). CDR1 ENHRY and CDR2 SYGVKD come from the germline V gene. Trimming stripped 3 bases from V and 2 bases from J, with 14 bases between. CDR3 length: 15 amino acids. The CDR3 DNA, read in part, is TGTGCCATCAGTGATCGGCAGGGGCTAACCTACGAG. Its translation: CAISDRQGLTYE. From start to end, the CDR3 is CAISDRQGLTYEQYF.

This clone was observed many times. Read coverage stops 3 residues before the CDR3 terminus; the germline J gene supplies the remainder. V usage is TRBV28 and J usage is TRBJ2-5; a weak D match, TRBD2 (5 bases). Germline CDR1 reads MDHEN; CDR2 reads SYDVKM. The CDR3 has 14 amino acids. This CDR3 is CASSLPGGLDTQYF. CDR3 DNA, as far as it was read: TGTGCCAGCAGTTTACCCGGCGGGCTGGATACC.

This clone has a count of ten or more. The CDR3 goes on 3 residues after the read ends, and that part is filled in from the germline J gene. The genes are TRBV19 and TRBJ2-7, with 10 positions matching TRBD2. Trimming took 4 bases from V and 5 from J; bases not matched to a gene: 2. The CDR3 spans 13 residues. Germline lookup yields CDR1 LNHDA and CDR2 SQIVND (reference sequence). The CDR3 sequence is CASSTGLANEQYF. The DNA read from the CDR3 is TGTGCCAGTAGTACGGGACTAGCGAACGAG.

This clone was recorded many times. CDR3 residues: CASSPGQGAQPQHF. The CDR3 bases that were read are TGTGCCAGCAGCCCAGGACAGGGCGCTCAGCCC. The chain uses TRBV5-6 and TRBJ1-5; TRBD1 matches 8 bases. The missing CDR3 end, 3 residues past where the read stops, is filled in from the germline J gene. This CDR3 comprises 14 residues. Unmatched junction bases numbered 6, after V lost 4 bases and J lost 6 bases. Germline assignment: CDR1 SGHDT and CDR2 YYEEEE.

This clone was seen repeatedly, ten times or more. With the read ending 3 residues before the CDR3 end, the germline J gene is used to fill in that end. The rearrangement joins TRBV20-1 to TRBJ2-5; D call uncertain. Germline CDR1 DFQATT, CDR2 SNEGSKA (reference sequence). This CDR3 is 15 amino acids long. Trimming shortened V by 6 bases and J by 1 base, and 18 bases separated the two germline ends. Incomplete CDR3 DNA: TGCAGTGCGGCCTTGCGGAGAGGCCTCCAAGAGACC. Translation: CSAALRRGLQET. The full CDR3 protein is CSAALRRGLQETQYF.

At least ten counts were recorded for this clone. The read stops 3 residues short of the end of the CDR3; the missing end is completed from the germline J gene. V gene TRBV7-9 combines with J gene TRBJ2-7; D perhaps matches TRBD1 (5 bases). The V end was cut by 1 base, the J end by 6 bases, with 13 bases between. The germline CDR1 and CDR2 sequences are SEHNR and FQNEAQ (reference sequence). This CDR3 is 14 amino acids long. The CDR3 region is CASSLGQGYREQYF. The sequenced part of the CDR3 DNA is TGTGCCAGCAGCTTAGGTCAGGGTTATCGCGAG.

This clone was counted many times. With the read ending 3 residues before the CDR3 end, the germline J gene is used to fill in that end. The chain links TRBV30 to TRBJ1-2, with 7 positions matching TRBD1. The J segment lost 4 bases and the V segment lost 4 bases, leaving 15 bases of the junction unmatched. The CDR3 runs 16 residues. CDR1 is GTSNPN and CDR2 is SVGIG in the germline V gene (reference sequence). The covered CDR3 bases are TGTGCCTGGAAGCGCAAGGAGGGGGCTCCGCGCTATGGC. This sequence encodes CAWKRKEGAPRYG. The full CDR3 is CAWKRKEGAPRYGYTF.

This clone was seen at least ten times. Read coverage stops 3 residues before the CDR3 terminus; the germline J gene supplies the remainder. The chain recombines TRBV5-1 with TRBJ1-1; D ambiguous. Germline lookup yields CDR1 SGHRS and CDR2 YFSETQ. The CDR3 sequence is 14 residues long. Between the trimmed V and J ends, which lost 1 base and 0 bases, there was a span of 7 bases. The CDR3 loop is CASSLSLMNTEAFF. The DNA read from the CDR3 is TGCGCCAGCAGCTTGTCACTCATGAACACTGAA.

In this sample, this clone turned up many times. The covered CDR3 bases are TGTGCCAGCAGTGACCTGAGGGGCGCAGAGACC. It codes for CASSDLRGAET. The whole CDR3 region reads CASSDLRGAETQYF. The rearrangement uses TRBV6-1 and TRBJ2-5; D may be TRBD1 or TRBD2 (5 bases each). The observed sequence ends 3 residues before the CDR3 terminus, with the missing tail filled in from the germline J gene. V was pared by 3 bases and J by 4 bases, with 12 bases between. The CDR3 is made up of 14 amino acids. CDR1 MNHNS and CDR2 SASEGT come from the germline V gene.

This clone was recorded many times. The CDR3 end falls 3 residues outside the read, so it is completed with the germline J gene. The rearrangement uses TRBV7-2 and TRBJ1-2; TRBD1 matches 8 bases. After removal of 3 bases from V and 7 bases from J, the junction contained 10 bases not matched to a gene. The CDR3 runs to 15 residues. Germline assignment: CDR1 SGHTA and CDR2 FQGNSA. The CDR3 DNA, read in part, is TGTGCCAGCAGCTTTAGCCCGGACAGGGTGAGTGGC. Encoded protein: CASSFSPDRVSG. In full, the CDR3 is CASSFSPDRVSGYTF.

This clone was detected ten times or more. The read gets to within 3 residues of the CDR3 end, and the germline J gene fills in the rest. This rearrangement joins TRBV5-4 to TRBJ1-1, with 8 bases aligning to TRBD1. This CDR3 spans 15 amino acids. V lost 0 bases to trimming and J lost 4 bases; unmatched junction nucleotides: 5. From germline, CDR1 is SGHNT and CDR2 YYREEE (reference sequence). The CDR3 here is CASSLASTGATEAFF. CDR3 DNA, as far as it was read: TGTGCCAGCAGCTTGGCTTCGACAGGGGCCACTGAA. Drawing the rest from reference TRBV5-4 and TRBJ1-1, the complete variable domain is ETGVTQSPTHLIKTRGQQVTLRCSSQSGHNTVSWYQQALGQGPQFIFQYYREEENGRGNFPPRFSGLQFPNYSSELNVNALELDDSALYLCASSLASTGATEAFFGQGTRLTVV.

In its sample, this clone was seen many times. Sequencing ends 3 residues short of the CDR3 end; the germline J gene provides the rest. The chain uses TRBV19 and TRBJ1-2; possible D gene TRBD1, 5 bases. The CDR3 spans 13 residues. Trimming removed 3 bases at V and 5 bases at J, with 10 bases between. CDR1 is LNHDA, CDR2 SQIVND, per germline (reference sequence). The covered CDR3 bases are TGTGCCAGTAGTATTACAGGTGCTTATGGC. Residues: CASSITGAYG. The full CDR3 sequence reads CASSITGAYGYTF.